The T cell receptor beta chain under discussion was sequenced for a study of cytomegalovirus exposure and HLA in healthy donors. Whole-study results and caveats: Immune exposure data for these donors was limited to CMV serostatus. Per published reports, the classifier diagnosed cytomegalovirus status with high specificity and sensitivity. In a later analysis, a missense DCLRE1C variant was linked to TCR beta V- and J-gene trimming.

On this clone itself: The antigen is not known.

The PCR contained 60 Vbeta and 13 Jbeta primers. Some clones are missing from TCRdb's copy, which holds only in-frame ones; the method was immunoSEQ multiplex PCR. Its table records tens of thousands of clones. The TCR was taken from a man aged 25 to 40 in good health and CMV-seropositive. Sequenced: PBMCs.

The CDR3 sequence is CAWSVPDRGKGGGKLFF. The CDR3 DNA reads as TGTGCCTGGAGTGTACCGGACAGGGGAAAAGGAGGTGGAAAACTGTTTTTT. The V call is TRBV30, the J call TRBJ1-4, with 9 bases aligning to TRBD1. Trimming took 0 bases from V and 10 from J; bases not matched to a gene: 15. This CDR3 contains 17 residues. Germline values: CDR1 GTSNPN, CDR2 SVGIG (reference sequence).